These T cell receptor beta chains were read from a single sample in a study of OX40 agonist ivuxolimab in advanced cancers. TCRdb's table, derived via immunoSEQ multiplex PCR, lists solely in-frame clones and lacks some. The table lists around 80,000 clones, 84% of them singletons. The specimen was CD4+ or CD8+ T cells sorted from blood, collected in a trial of the OX40 agonist ivuxolimab. Receptors were obtained from an adult with an advanced solid tumor such as melanoma, head and neck, liver or kidney cancer. The CDR3 runs from the conserved cysteine through the conserved F or W. A D gene is named only where the DNA matches it firmly. Where a row states a size, it is once, few, many or the class of an expanded clone; other rows omit it.

J,size,V,D,DNA,CDR3
TRBJ2-7,.,TRBV30,TRBD2,TGTGCCTGGAGAGCCCGAGCGGGAGTAAAAATTGGCTCCTACGAGCAGTACTTC,CAWRARAGVKIGSYEQYF
TRBJ2-1,.,TRBV19,.,TGTGCCAGTAGTATCCCGGGATATTACAATGAGCAGTTCTTC,CASSIPGYYNEQFF
TRBJ1-4,.,TRBV6-1,.,TGTGCCAGCGGCGGAGGGATTAATGAAAAACTGTTTTTT,CASGGGINEKLFF
TRBJ1-1,.,TRBV6-5,TRBD1,TGTGCCAGCAGTTTAGGGGGCGAGACTGAAGCTTTCTTT,CASSLGGETEAFF
TRBJ1-4,.,TRBV6-5,.,TGTGCCAGCAGTTACTCGGGGGATGAAAAACTGTTTTTT,CASSYSGDEKLFF
TRBJ1-3,.,TRBV7-3,TRBD1,TGTGCCAGCAGCTTGGGGACAGGATTTGGAAACACCATATATTTT,CASSLGTGFGNTIYF
TRBJ1-1,.,TRBV11-3,.,TGTGCCAGCAGCTTAGACCTGGGTGCCGGAATGAACACTGAAGCTTTCTTT,CASSLDLGAGMNTEAFF
TRBJ1-1,.,TRBV13,.,TGTGCCAGCAGCTTATACGGGACGGGCTCCTCTGAAGCTTTCTTT,CASSLYGTGSSEAFF
TRBJ2-3,.,TRBV7-8,.,TGTGCCAGCAGCTTTCCCGGGGTAAACACAGATACGCAGTATTTT,CASSFPGVNTDTQYF
TRBJ1-5,once,TRBV7-2,TRBD1,TGTGCCAGCAGCTTATTGGCAGGGGGGTTCGATCAGCCCCAGCATTTT,CASSLLAGGFDQPQHF
TRBJ2-5,once,TRBV29-1,TRBD1,TGCAGCCCCTATCGACAGGGTTGGGAGACCCAGTACTTC,CSPYRQGWETQYF
TRBJ1-1,.,TRBV30,.,TGTGCCTGGAGGGGGCACAGGGCCAGCTTCTTT,CAWRGHRASFF
TRBJ1-2,few,TRBV7-9,TRBD1,TGTGCCAGCAGCAAACCGGGACAGGGGTATGGCTACACCTTC,CASSKPGQGYGYTF